This T cell receptor (beta chain) comes out of a study of blood T cell repertoires in COVID-19. V dropped 3 bases and J dropped 4 bases, with 9 bases sitting between them. CDR1 and CDR2 from the germline V gene are PRHDT and FYEKMQ (reference sequence). This CDR3 has 14 residues. Some clones are missing from TCRdb's copy, which holds only in-frame ones; the method was immunoSEQ multiplex PCR. The sample lists about 160,000 clones; about 85% were seen once. This clone has more than one count but fewer than ten. Material: peripheral blood. The source of this sequence is a human donor with acute or convalescent COVID-19. The donor label of this sample is uncertain. The chain uses TRBV13 and TRBJ2-2; possible D gene TRBD1, 6 bases. The CDR3 coding sequence is TGTGCCAGCAGCTTCCAGGGGCGCACCGGGGAGCTGTTTTTT. Translated: CASSFQGRTGELFF.